A single sample is the source of the 3 T cell receptor beta chains below, sequenced in a study of blood T cell repertoires in COVID-19. The repertoire was sequenced with immunoSEQ multiplex PCR; TCRdb's copy has only in-frame clones and lacks some. The data contain roughly 43,000 clones, approximately 85% of them singletons. The specimen was peripheral blood. The receptors stem from a human donor in a cohort sampled during active COVID-19. The donor label of this sample is uncertain.

The chain uses TRBV11-3 and TRBJ2-5, with D possibly being TRBD2 (6 bases). Germline-derived CDR1 and CDR2 are SGHNT and YENEEA. V was shortened by 5 bases and J by 2 bases, with 12 bases between the two germline ends. There are 14 residues in the CDR3. The CDR3 region is CASSAGLSQETQYF. CDR3 coding DNA: TGTGCCAGCAGCGCGGGGTTATCTCAAGAGACCCAGTACTTC.

V is TRBV27 and J is TRBJ2-5; 7 nucleotides agree with TRBD2. Trimming cost V 8 bases and J 3 bases; bases outside gene matches: 9. This CDR3 spans 14 amino acids. Germline V CDR1 and CDR2: MNHEY, SMNVEV (reference sequence). In DNA form, the CDR3 reads TGTGCCAGCGGATCTAGCGGCCTCGAAGAGACCCAGTACTTC. Encoded protein: CASGSSGLEETQYF.

The rearrangement links TRBV5-4 to TRBJ1-2; TRBD1 agrees at 8 bases. J was trimmed by 3 bases and V by 5 bases; bases with no gene match: 15. The germline gives CDR1 SGHNT, CDR2 YYREEE (reference sequence). The CDR3 sequence is 17 residues long. CDR3 in DNA: TGTGCCAGCAGACCGGGGACAGGCGGAGGAGGGGACTATGGCTACACCTTC. This translates into CASRPGTGGGGDYGYTF.